The subject of this entry is one T cell receptor beta chain. This clone was seen only once. No cognate antigen has been identified for it. Base qualities are not at hand, and no much larger clone is one base apart. The data are from a study of cytomegalovirus exposure and HLA in healthy donors listed by TCRdb under 2017. About the full investigation: An earlier analysis of approximately 640 of the donors reported more than 250 Gb of sequence data and 117 million unique TCR beta sequences from roughly 200 million T cells. Roughly 300 gigabases of sequencing data and roughly 90 million unique TCR sequences were included in an early release covering 550 to 800 HLA-typed donors. Of the approximately 400 genotyped donors, roughly 85% fell in the genetic ancestry cluster associated with self-reported Caucasian donors. The study was designed to test whether signatures of past pathogen exposure could be identified by cataloging public T cell receptors. Using immunosequencing, the study profiled T cell repertoires from some 670 subjects and related those repertoires to cytomegalovirus serostatus. In addition to the first cohort of around 670 subjects, a separate validation cohort of over 90 different subjects was used. To predict cytomegalovirus infection status, the study combined high-throughput TCR immunosequencing, statistical association of individual TCRs with disease status, and machine learning. In a later analysis, previously published TCR beta repertoires from 600 to 850 donors were re-analyzed and high-resolution HLA genotyping was added so that TCR occurrence patterns could be studied. Rather than using new phenotypic data, the later analysis identified candidate immune exposures from TCR beta sequences and from how often those sequences occurred across donors. An earlier analysis of fewer than 700 of the donors applied high-throughput TCR beta sequencing to assess whether each TCR beta V gene segment acted as functional or pseudogenic. Donor age, sex, ethnicity and CMV serostatus were compiled alongside the repertoire data. A later genetic analysis took genome-wide SNP genotypes for about 55% of the roughly 670 donors and used that subset as a discovery cohort. Every discovery cohort repertoire had been produced on one sequencing platform. HLA typing covered class I and class II loci at four-digit resolution. The number of typed donors differed by locus: roughly 629-640 for A, B, C, DRB1 and DQB1; 500 to 550 for DQA1; approximately 600 for DPA1; and 400 to 480 for DPB1. Five DR-DQ haplotypes were handled as single units for association and clustering because linkage in the cohort was strong. Among around 400 genotyped donors of the cohort, an average of about 240,000 unique TCR beta nucleotide sequences was sequenced per donor, of which roughly 18% were non-productive.

Library creation used the immunoSEQ multiplex PCR assay. For the multiplex PCR, a mixture combining 60 forward primers for TCR Vbeta segments and 13 reverse primers for TCR Jbeta segments was used. The CDR3 region of rearranged TCR beta genes was amplified from genomic DNA by a multiplex PCR assay. On the Illumina HiSeq System, the amplified TCR beta libraries were sequenced as 87-base-pair reads. The study's processing was this. A later analysis counted 75 million to 100 million unique TCR beta chains across the roughly 700 repertoires, and 10 million to 12 million of these chains were shared by at least two donors. To remove PCR and sequencing errors, raw reads were error-corrected and collapsed into unique sequences using a nearest-neighbor algorithm that merged closely related sequences. CDR3 sequences were aligned to IMGT reference sequences to assign V, D and J gene segments. Each retained sequence needed at least a six-nucleotide match to both a V gene segment and a J gene segment. Rearrangements were called productive when the CDR3 lacked stop codons and stayed in frame with V and J; all others were non-productive. CDR3 was defined by IMGT convention, running from the second conserved V-encoded cysteine to the conserved J-encoded phenylalanine. The earlier analysis of 587 of the donors excluded sequences that lacked an unambiguous match to a single V gene segment. In an earlier analysis of several hundred of the donors, V segments were called functional above 56.7% productive rearrangements and were called segregating when the between-donor standard deviation exceeded 5%. To diagnose cytomegalovirus status from the catalog of TCR beta chain sequences, a statistical classification framework was built. In a later analysis, TCR nucleotide sequences were compared against IMGT/GENE-DB human TR gene sequences so that V and J genes could be assigned. In a later analysis, CDR3 sequences and most-parsimonious VDJ recombination scenarios were assigned using the TCRdist pipeline. A later analysis defined each TCR beta chain by its CDR3 amino acid sequence plus V-gene family, and excluded reads lacking a unique V-gene family. As a way to deal with suspected cross-contamination and a sequencing artifact, a later analysis dropped nearly 600 nucleotide sequences that were highly shared and had low generation probability. In a later analysis, a clonal expansion index was calculated for each public chain from normalized within-repertoire ranks of inferred template counts. In a later analysis, generation probabilities were computed with a VDJ recombination model fitted to out-of-frame rearrangements, and the resulting probabilities were checked against IGoR. A later analysis scored TCR-TCR, TCR-HLA and TCR-CMV co-occurrence with hypergeometric tests, applying a repertoire-size bias correction to TCR pairs. A later analysis estimated false discovery rates by permuting HLA or CMV assignments 20 times. In a later analysis, co-occurring TCRs were grouped with DBSCAN, and TCRdist sequence similarity was added when clustering was performed within HLA-allele-positive subsets. For co-occurrence clustering, repertoires with fewer than 30,000 or more than 120,000 public chains were excluded, along with five repertoires with anomalous nucleotide sharing. TCRdb's version of the immuneACCESS table is confined to in-frame rearrangements and falls short of the full clone set. An unresolved V gene accounts for under half of the shortfall where checked; the remainder is of unknown origin. That table is the source of V, J and clone size, and D and trimming were worked out from the DNA. This sample lists approximately 170,000 clones; about 85% were detected once. Together, the top ten hold 1% of the sample.

The germline V end is reduced by 1 base and the J end by 5 bases; junction bases left unmatched: 6. The germline V gene specifies SGHTA as CDR1 and FQGNSA as CDR2. The CDR3 runs 17 amino acids, cysteine and phenylalanine included. CDR3 DNA is the only sequence kept; it has 51 bases, read in frame from the first base. The cohort comprised under 700 healthy bone marrow donors. At the time of sampling, every cohort member was nominally healthy, though immune exposures that went unrecorded were likely present. The donor was CMV seronegative and was included in the group of approximately 350 seronegative cohort members. A peripheral blood sample was collected from each donor, and TCR beta sequencing was performed on peripheral blood mononuclear cells. The Qiagen DNeasy Blood Extraction Kit was used to extract genomic DNA from the blood cell samples. Points the paper makes about the study in general: According to a later analysis, parvovirus B19, influenza, CMV and Epstein-Barr virus appeared linked to several top co-occurrence clusters. V-gene and J-gene trimming of TCR beta chains was associated with a missense DCLRE1C variant in a later genetic analysis, and the association was replicated in an independent cohort. When HLA alleles, especially DR and DQ, strongly co-occurred, attributing TCR associations to individual alleles was difficult. According to a later analysis, most CMV-associated TCR beta chains appeared to be HLA-restricted, and the HLA associations seemed to be driven largely by CMV exposure. In a later analysis, HLA-associated TCR beta chains were found to be more clonally expanded and to have lower generation probabilities than equally common non-associated chains. The study listed 150 to 200 TCR beta chains as associated with cytomegalovirus. Presence/absence analyses assumed roughly uniform sequencing depth across donors, an assumption that may not hold. Because HLA typing was missing for some donors at each locus, association tests included only the typed subset. Correlated functional status among segregating V segments might be attributable to linkage disequilibrium, but an unknown experimental factor could not be ruled out. Because the 87-base-pair reads could not distinguish some IMGT-functional V segments, including TRBV6-2 and TRBV6-3, those segments were excluded. For the cohort, immune exposure information was limited to CMV serostatus. This cohort had only TCR beta chains sequenced, and the lack of alpha or paired-chain data limited which features could be detected. Specific HLA alleles were associated with over 15,000 TCR beta sequences at a false discovery rate of 0.05 in a later analysis. According to the authors, the approach could potentially be generalized to other disease states and immunological phenotypes. A group of highly shared sequence variants was considered likely to be a technical artifact of the sequencing pipeline. Most TCR sequences were observed very rarely across donors, whereas some public TCRs were present in many individuals. In both the original and validation cohorts, the classifier was reported to diagnose cytomegalovirus status with high specificity and sensitivity. In an earlier analysis of fewer than 700 of the donors, most TCR beta V segments appeared in productive rearrangements about 87% or about 30% of the time, broadly matching IMGT annotations. A later analysis found that TCR association rates varied across HLA loci, with DRB1 alleles showing the most associated TCRs and HLA-C alleles the fewest. In vitro tests confirmed that a few of the cytomegalovirus-associated TCR beta chains recognize cytomegalovirus antigens. A further reported finding was that TCR beta sequences accurately predicted the HLA-A and HLA-B alleles for most subjects in the first cohort. About 17 rarely observed V segments, including chromosome 9 orphons, were excluded from the earlier analysis of just under 600 of the donors because counts were too low. In a later genetic analysis, fewer N-insertions in productive TCRs were reported among donors in an Asian-associated ancestry cluster than the approximately 710-donor mean.

Sequences were obtained from PBMCs. Here the chain combines TRBV7-2 and TRBJ2-2; 11 of the junction bases match TRBD1. The TCR comes from a boy aged 2-15 years in good health and CMV-seronegative. The DNA is as follows: TGTGCCAGCAGCTTAGGGTGGACAGGGGGCGAAACCGGGGAGCTGTTTTTT. Translated, this is CASSLGWTGGETGELFF.